This T cell receptor beta chain originates from a study of OX40 agonist ivuxolimab in advanced cancers. The CDR3 runs to 11 residues. Between the trimmed V and J ends, which lost 2 bases and 5 bases, there was a span of 6 bases. Germline V gene sequence: CDR1 DFQATT, CDR2 SNEGSKA (reference sequence). Libraries were prepared by immunoSEQ multiplex PCR; TCRdb keeps only in-frame clonotypes and omits some of them. Among tens of thousands of clones listed, roughly 87% were seen once. The sequence derives from an adult with an advanced solid tumor such as melanoma, head and neck, liver or kidney cancer. V is TRBV20-1 and J is TRBJ1-1; D unresolved. The sample in question was CD4+ or CD8+ T cells sorted from blood, obtained in a trial of the OX40 agonist ivuxolimab. CDR3 in amino acids: CSARLGTEAFF. The CDR3 region has the DNA TGCAGTGCTAGACTGGGGACTGAAGCTTTCTTT.